This section outlines one T cell receptor beta chain sequence together with its context. What it binds is unknown. The data are from a study of brain T cells in children with intractable seizures. Findings and caveats of the study: Patients' HCMV serostatus was unknown; virus specificity rests on CDR3 similarity alone. Pre-surgery blood may have been undersampled, hiding some clones.

This CDR3 has 13 amino acids. The germline V gene has CDR1 ENHRY and CDR2 SYGVKD. After removal of 8 bases from V and 0 bases from J, the junction contained 3 bases not matched to a gene. Libraries were prepared by immunoSEQ multiplex PCR; TCRdb keeps only in-frame clonotypes and omits some of them. The data contain about 340,000 clones, more than 85% of them singletons. The time point is: blood from clinic visit 5 months post-surgery; TSC patient then seizure free. Before surgery, patients took at least one anti-epileptic drug. Sequences were derived from peripheral blood, sampled less than 6 months after surgery. The rearrangement joins TRBV10-3 to TRBJ1-2; 7 nucleotides align to TRBD1. The TCR sequence derives from a boy under two years old with tuberous sclerosis and intractable seizures. The CDR3 DNA is TGTGCCATCGGGGACAGCTCTAACTATGGCTACACCTTC. Translating gives CAIGDSSNYGYTF.